One sample yielded the 5 T cell receptor beta chains listed below, sequenced in a study of cytomegalovirus exposure and HLA in healthy donors (dated by TCRdb to about 2017). To prepare the library, the immunoSEQ multiplex PCR assay was applied. For the multiplex PCR, a mixture combining 60 forward primers for TCR Vbeta segments and 13 reverse primers for TCR Jbeta segments was used. Entries here come from immuneACCESS through TCRdb and include only in-frame sequences with V and J called. Some clones fail to appear in such tables; in the studies checked, an unresolved V gene covers under half of the shortfall, and the cause of the remainder is unknown. In all, the sample holds around 130,000 clones, and about two thirds of those were seen once. The ten largest clones take up about 2.4% of the sample. Sequenced sample: PBMCs. These receptors were collected from a woman between 55 and 75 years old in good health and CMV-seropositive.

V gene TRBV7-8 combines with J gene TRBJ2-2, with 7 bases identical to TRBD1. J was trimmed by 2 bases and V by 5 bases; bases with no gene match: 8. Germline V gene sequence: CDR1 SGHVS, CDR2 FQNEAQ. This CDR3 has 16 amino acids. The CDR3 loop is CASSPSGTVNTGELFF. CDR3 DNA: TGTGCCAGCAGCCCTTCCGGGACAGTTAACACCGGGGAGCTGTTTTTT.

The genes are TRBV5-6 and TRBJ1-4, with 7 bases identical to TRBD1. The CDR3 is 17 residues long. Per the germline V gene, CDR1 is SGHDT and CDR2 is YYEEEE. With V trimmed by 4 bases and J by 6 bases, 15 bases remained unmatched. The CDR3 here is CASSASGTEGVYEKLFF. DNA for the CDR3: TGTGCCAGCAGCGCTTCAGGGACAGAAGGGGTGTATGAAAAACTGTTTTTT.

This chain joins TRBV6-1 and TRBJ1-2, with a tentative D call TRBD1 (5 bases). Trimming stripped 6 bases from V and 3 bases from J, with 11 bases between. This CDR3 is built from 13 residues. Germline assignment: CDR1 MNHNS and CDR2 SASEGT. The CDR3 loop is CASRKTADYGYTF. CDR3 coding DNA: TGTGCCAGCAGGAAGACAGCAGACTATGGCTACACCTTC.

The CDR3 region is CASSLSTEAFF. The CDR3 nucleotides read TGTGCCAGTAGTTTGAGCACTGAAGCTTTCTTT. J is TRBJ1-1 and V is TRBV19; D is unclear. CDR3 length: 11 residues. The V end lost 5 bases, the J end lost 4 bases, and 5 bases lay between the germline ends. Germline V gene data show CDR1 as LNHDA and CDR2 as SQIVND (reference sequence). Full variable domain (outside the CDR3, taken from reference TRBV19 and TRBJ1-1): DGGITQSPKYLFRKEGQNVTLSCEQNLNHDAMYWYRQDPGQGLRLIYYSQIVNDFQKGDIAEGYSVSREKKESFPLTVTSAQKNPTAFYLCASSLSTEAFFGQGTRLTVV.

V usage is TRBV29-1 and J usage is TRBJ1-2; 8 positions match TRBD1. Germline CDR1 and CDR2: SQVTM and ANQGSEA. The ends lost 4 bases at V and 8 bases at J; junction bases unmatched: 9. CDR3 length: 13 amino acids. The CDR3 DNA sequence: TGCAGCGTTGTTCTGGTCAGGGGGCTAGGCTACACCTTC. This codes for CSVVLVRGLGYTF. The complete variable domain, with remaining parts taken from reference TRBV29-1 and TRBJ1-2, reads SAVISQKPSRDICQRGTSLTIQCQVDSQVTMMFWYRQQPGQSLTLIATANQGSEATYESGFVIDKFPISRPNLTFSTLTVSNMSPEDSSIYLCSVVLVRGLGYTFGSGTRLTVV.